Below are 9 T cell receptor beta chains sequenced from a single sample in a study of blood T cell dynamics during melanoma immunotherapy. Repertoires were generated with immunoSEQ multiplex PCR, while TCRdb's copy carries only in-frame clones and drops some. Of about 11,000 clones in the sample, around four fifths were seen once. Indicated time point: pre-treatment baseline. Material: blood, obtained from a patient treated with checkpoint blockade. These TCRs come from a human donor with melanoma.

CDR3 nucleotide sequence: TGTGCCAGCAGTTTAAGTCCCACGAGACGCAATGAGCAGTTCTTC. This encodes CASSLSPTRRNEQFF. The chain uses TRBV27 and TRBJ2-1; D remains ambiguous. Germline lookup yields CDR1 MNHEY and CDR2 SMNVEV (reference sequence). V lost 2 bases, J lost 6 bases, and 14 bases lay in between. CDR3 length: 15 amino acids.

This rearrangement joins TRBV5-1 to TRBJ1-2; TRBD1 aligns across 8 bases. V shed 4 bases and J 6 bases; nucleotides not matched to a gene: 5. This CDR3 comprises 13 residues. The germline CDR1 and CDR2 sequences are SGHRS and YFSETQ. The CDR3 region is CASSRAGQDGYTF. For the CDR3, the DNA is TGCGCCAGCAGCAGAGCGGGACAGGATGGCTACACCTTC.

The genes are TRBV7-6 and TRBJ2-5, with a possible D match to TRBD2 (5 bases). Germline CDR1 reads SGHVS; CDR2 reads FNYEAQ. The CDR3 runs to 12 residues. V was clipped by 4 bases and J by 5 bases, with 8 bases between them. The CDR3 DNA follows: TGTGCCAGCAGCTCTACTAGTGAGACCCAGTACTTC. It encodes CASSSTSETQYF.

This clone was detected only once. The rearrangement uses TRBV4-1 and TRBJ2-7, with a possible D match to TRBD2 (6 bases). The germline V and J ends were trimmed by 0 bases and 3 bases, with 15 bases remaining between them. Germline lookup yields CDR1 MGHRA and CDR2 YSYEKL. The length of the CDR3 is 16 residues. CDR3 nucleotides: TGCGCCAGCAGCCAAGATGCAACTAGCAGGATCTACGAGCAGTACTTC. It is translated as CASSQDATSRIYEQYF.

For this clone: The same CDR3 also results from other DNA sequences found in this sample. The chain recombines TRBV5-1 with TRBJ1-5, with 9 bases lining up with TRBD1. CDR1 SGHRS and CDR2 YFSETQ come from the germline V gene. The CDR3 extends over 15 amino acids. Germline trimming cut 5 bases from V and 6 bases from J; bases unmatched to any gene: 9. CDR3 loop: CASRSGTGSSQPQHF. The CDR3 region has the DNA TGCGCCAGCAGGTCCGGGACAGGGAGTTCTCAGCCCCAGCATTTT.

This clone was recorded only once. The chain couples TRBV7-3 to TRBJ1-5; D is perhaps TRBD1 (6 bases). From germline, CDR1 is SGHTA and CDR2 FQGTGA. The ends were cut back, 2 bases at V and 7 bases at J, with 15 bases in the middle. The CDR3 contains 15 residues. The CDR3 bases are TGTGCCAGCAGCTTAGGGGACACAGCAGGACAGCCCCAGCATTTT. It encodes CASSLGDTAGQPQHF. The full variable domain, completed using reference TRBV7-3 and TRBJ1-5, is GAGVSQTPSNKVTEKGKYVELRCDPISGHTALYWYRQSLGQGPEFLIYFQGTGAADDSGLPNDRFFAVRPEGSVSTLKIQRTERGDSAVYLCASSLGDTAGQPQHFGDGTRLSIL.

The table lists this clone with a count of one. The J gene is TRBJ2-2, the V gene TRBV7-9; TRBD1 is a possible D gene (6 bases). CDR3 length equals 18 residues. Trimming cost V 5 bases and J 2 bases, with 21 bases left between them. Germline CDR1 SEHNR, CDR2 FQNEAQ (reference sequence). The CDR3 spells CASSQRTRQEVNTGELFF. The CDR3 DNA is TGTGCCAGCAGCCAACGGACGAGACAGGAGGTAAACACCGGGGAGCTGTTTTTT.

The chain joins TRBV6-5 to TRBJ1-3; D is unclear. CDR1 MNHEY and CDR2 SVGAGI come from the germline V gene. Trimming shortened V by 6 bases and J by 2 bases, and 5 bases separated the two germline ends. The CDR3 contains 12 residues. The CDR3 DNA reads TGTGCCAGCAGCTCCCCTGGAAACACCATATATTTT. Protein sequence: CASSSPGNTIYF.

The chain uses TRBV6-7 and TRBJ1-5; D call uncertain. TRBV6-7 is annotated as an ORF whose role is uncertain. Trimming cost V 2 bases and J 2 bases, with 13 bases left between them. This CDR3 contains 16 residues. CDR3 sequence: CASSYPRQGRNQPQHF. CDR3 sequence (DNA): TGTGCCAGCAGTTACCCTAGACAAGGCCGCAATCAGCCCCAGCATTTT.